The count of the clone carrying this TCR beta chain is one. This entry belongs to a study of shared clonotypes between healthy human individuals. The CDR3 spans 17 residues. The germline CDR1 and CDR2 sequences are SEHNR and FQNEAQ (reference sequence). The J segment lost 2 bases and the V segment lost 3 bases, leaving 9 bases of the junction unmatched. As originally analysed: Filtering differed, since immunoSEQ gave only junction sequences and no quality scores. Libraries were prepared by immunoSEQ multiplex PCR; TCRdb keeps only in-frame clonotypes and omits some of them. The V and J calls and clone size are taken from that table; D and trimming were inferred from the DNA. The sample holds more than 550,000 clones, roughly 88% seen once.

The receptor was derived from a man aged 18 to 29 in good health. Some clones in this sample may be carry-over from other donors' samples. The genes are TRBV7-9 and TRBJ2-4, with 8 bases lining up with TRBD2. The sample comprised memory CD8+ T cells from PBMCs. Described subset: CD45RO+ cells pooled with CCR7-negative TemRA cells. The CDR3 loop reads CASSFPPGGLPKNIQYF. DNA of the CDR3: TGTGCCAGCAGCTTCCCCCCGGGGGGGCTCCCCAAAAACATTCAGTACTTC.